This paragraph reports one TCR beta chain. Its specificity is not known. The sample originates from a study of early T cells in non-severe SARS-CoV-2 infection. At the level of the study: RNA in bulk from unsorted whole blood was sequenced, and chains were unpaired.

This CDR3 is 15 amino acids long. V lost 3 bases and J lost 5; bases outside the gene matches: 10. The TCR library protocol was used to attach unique molecular identifiers. These identifiers were attached to individual cDNA molecules. MiXCR, applied by TCRdb to the 5' RACE reads, yields one record per CDR3 protein. The table has over 100,000 distinct CDR3 sequences, around 13% seen once. The study, taken as a whole, reports: Matches to VDJdb favored anti-spike CD8 responses and missed private and CD4 specificities.

The chain joins TRBV12-3 or TRBV12-4 to TRBJ2-7, with 7 bases that match TRBD2. This clonotype originated in an adult who was a healthcare worker with PCR-confirmed SARS-CoV-2 infection or an uninfected control (not recorded which). Sequenced: whole blood. CDR3 DNA: TGTGCCAGCAGTTTTCTGGGGCTAGCGGCAAACGAGCAGTACTTC. Its protein product is CASSFLGLAANEQYF.